This is a list of T cell receptor beta chains from one sample in a study of graft-versus-host responses after intestinal transplantation. Which antigens these TCRs recognize remains unknown. Only in-frame clones appear in the TCRdb table, and some are missing; sequencing was by immunoSEQ multiplex PCR. The sample shows 80,000 to 90,000 clones, almost 90% of them seen only once. The sample in question was unstimulated CD4+ T cells sorted from spleen or lymph node cells, obtained before intestinal transplant. Receptor source: a human donor who received an intestinal transplant. CDR3s include the opening cysteine and the closing phenylalanine or tryptophan. A D gene is named only where the DNA matches it firmly. Only some rows state a clone size, as once, few, many or a class for expanded clones.

j_call clone_size d_call v_call cdr3_aa cdr3_nt
TRBJ1-5 - TRBD1 TRBV7-9 CASSPGQGGWNQPQHF TGTGCCAGCAGCCCGGGACAGGGAGGTTGGAATCAGCCCCAGCATTTT
TRBJ2-7 - - TRBV28 CASRSQGYEQYF TGTGCCAGCAGGTCTCAGGGATACGAGCAGTACTTC
TRBJ1-1 - - TRBV2 CATPPGALPSEAFF TGTGCCACCCCTCCAGGGGCGTTGCCCAGCGAAGCTTTCTTT
TRBJ1-1 - - TRBV5-1 CARRGARREAFF TGCGCCAGGCGGGGGGCCCGGCGGGAAGCTTTCTTT
TRBJ1-4 - TRBD1 TRBV18 CASSPDRDNEKLFF TGTGCCAGCTCACCCGACAGGGACAATGAAAAACTGTTTTTT
TRBJ2-3 - - TRBV6-5 CASRRGASTDTQYF TGTGCCAGCAGGCGAGGTGCTAGCACAGATACGCAGTATTTT
TRBJ1-1 - - TRBV7-2 CASSLRPERKNTEAFF TGTGCCAGCAGCTTAAGGCCTGAGCGGAAGAACACTGAAGCTTTCTTT
TRBJ1-6 - TRBD1 TRBV15 CATSRTGVTDSPLHF TGTGCCACCAGCAGGACAGGGGTTACCGATTCACCCCTCCACTTT
TRBJ2-3 - - TRBV11-2 CASSLSPLIIRDTQYF TGTGCCAGCAGCCTGAGCCCCCTCATAATCAGGGATACGCAGTATTTT
TRBJ2-7 few - TRBV5-6 CASSLAADSSYEQYF TGTGCCAGCAGCTTGGCTGCAGACAGCTCCTACGAGCAGTACTTC
TRBJ2-7 - TRBD1 TRBV9 CASSVAGAWGQNYEQYF TGTGCCAGCAGCGTAGCTGGAGCGTGGGGACAGAACTACGAGCAGTACTTC
TRBJ2-4 - - TRBV14 CASSPLAFKNIQYF TGTGCCAGCAGCCCTCTAGCTTTCAAAAACATTCAGTACTTC
TRBJ2-1 - - TRBV9 CASSTRSSSYNEQFF TGTGCCAGCAGCACCCGGAGCAGCTCCTACAATGAGCAGTTCTTC
TRBJ1-2 - - TRBV5-6 CASSLWSGVGYTF TGTGCCAGCAGCTTGTGGTCAGGGGTGGGCTACACCTTC
TRBJ2-2 - TRBD1 TRBV7-9 CASSPRTGVYTGELFF TGTGCCAGCAGCCCCAGGACAGGGGTCTACACCGGGGAGCTGTTTTTT
TRBJ1-5 - TRBD1 TRBV5-5 CASSSRTGRNQPQHF TGTGCCAGCAGCTCGCGGACAGGGCGGAATCAGCCCCAGCATTTT
TRBJ2-7 - TRBD2 TRBV5-1 CASSLEAGRNEQYF TGCGCCAGCAGCTTAGAAGCGGGGAGGAACGAGCAGTACTTC
TRBJ1-1 - TRBD1 TRBV5-4 CASSFPGQGNTEAFF TGTGCCAGCAGCTTCCCGGGACAGGGAAACACTGAAGCTTTCTTT
TRBJ1-2 - TRBD1 TRBV7-8 CASSLTGITNYGYTF TGTGCCAGCAGCCTGACAGGGATCACTAACTATGGCTACACCTTC
TRBJ1-5 - TRBD1 TRBV5-5 CASSLNTNRGRVGNQPQHF TGTGCCAGCAGCCTGAATACGAACAGGGGGCGGGTTGGCAATCAGCCCCAGCATTTT
TRBJ1-3 - - TRBV11-2 CASSIQETRNTIYF TGTGCCAGCAGCATACAGGAGACGAGAAACACCATATATTTT
TRBJ1-2 - TRBD1 TRBV18 CASSARDRAGYTF TGTGCCAGCTCAGCCCGCGACAGGGCGGGCTACACCTTC
TRBJ1-1 - - TRBV29-1 CSVDGQMNTEAFF TGCAGCGTTGACGGACAGATGAACACTGAAGCTTTCTTT
TRBJ1-1 few - TRBV6-5 CASSSPGGPAAEAFF TGTGCCAGCAGTTCCCCCGGTGGGCCAGCGGCTGAAGCTTTCTTT
TRBJ2-3 - - TRBV6-1 CASSAEDTQYF TGTGCCAGCAGTGCCGAGGATACGCAGTATTTT
TRBJ1-2 once - TRBV7-9 CASSLAVTGTRGYTF TGTGCCAGCAGCTTAGCGGTGACCGGGACACGTGGCTACACCTTC
TRBJ2-7 - - TRBV13 CASSLRGYEQYF TGTGCCAGCAGCTTACGAGGTTACGAGCAGTACTTC
TRBJ2-5 once TRBD1 TRBV15 CATSRTQGAGGTQYF TGTGCCACCAGCAGAACACAGGGGGCTGGGGGGACCCAGTACTTC
TRBJ2-7 - TRBD1 TRBV7-7 CASSPGQGTYEQYF TGTGCTAGCAGCCCGGGACAGGGGACCTACGAGCAGTACTTC
TRBJ1-2 - TRBD1 TRBV18 CASSPGTGNGYTF TGTGCCAGCTCACCAGGGACAGGGAATGGCTACACCTTC
TRBJ2-2 once TRBD1 TRBV2 CASRPGTVNTGELFF TGTGCCAGCAGGCCCGGGACAGTCAACACCGGGGAGCTGTTTTTT